Described below is a single T cell receptor beta chain sequence and its context. Its antigen is unidentified. Naive CD8 cells, CD45RO-negative and positively selected for CCR7, excluded terminally differentiated effector memory CD45RA+ cells. The data were obtained in a study of shared clonotypes between healthy human individuals. Notes on the study in general: Rarefaction showed that sequencing of sorted subsets was incomplete (despite large depth).

Germline loops: CDR1 SGHVS, CDR2 FNYEAQ. The CDR3 extends over 14 amino acids. V trimming: 5 bases; J trimming: 8 bases; junction bases outside the gene matches: 7. Produced via immunoSEQ multiplex PCR; TCRdb's table is partial and in-frame only. The data contain roughly 570,000 clones, 98% of them singletons. Sample: naive CD8+ T cells sorted from blood. The origin of this receptor is a man aged 30 to 39 in good health. This chain connects TRBV7-6 to TRBJ2-1; 9 bases are shared with TRBD2. The CDR3 region has the DNA TGTGCCAGCAGCCCCGGGACTAGCAGTGATGAGCAGTTCTTC. Translating gives CASSPGTSSDEQFF.